Listed here are 27 T cell receptor beta chains from one sample, sequenced in a study of T-cell reconstitution after alpha-beta-depleted transplantation in children. Unique molecular identifiers were incorporated when the TCRbeta library was constructed. TCRdb used MiXCR to reprocess the PCR reads, holding one entry per CDR3 protein. The data hold hundreds of thousands of distinct CDR3 sequences, with 15% to 20% observed a single time. This specimen consisted of PBMCs, mostly from graft donor cells, obtained 360 days after TCRalphabeta/CD19-depleted stem cell transplant. The receptors shown here come from a boy under three years old who had a stem cell transplant for Wiskott-Aldrich syndrome, so the T cells may come from the graft donor.

The chain has TRBV7-8 and TRBJ1-3; no clear D. The V gene lost 4 bases and the J gene lost 2 bases, with 6 bases spanning the gap. The CDR3 runs 13 residues. CDR1 is SGHVS, CDR2 FQNEAQ, per germline. CDR3 in DNA: TGTGCCAGCAGCTCCGCCACTGGAAACACCATATATTTT. Its translation is CASSSATGNTIYF.

This clonotype was recorded many times. The chain carries TRBV6-1 and TRBJ2-1; the match to TRBD2 covers 10 bases. Germline CDR1 is MNHNS and CDR2 is SASEGT. Trimming cost V 8 bases and J 7 bases; bases outside gene matches: 8. The CDR3 spans 14 residues. The DNA for the CDR3 is TGTGCCAGCCGACTAGCGGGTTGGAGGAATGAGCAGTTCTTC. Its protein product is CASRLAGWRNEQFF.

This chain links TRBV5-1 with TRBJ2-1; 9 nucleotides agree with TRBD1. V lost 0 bases and J lost 5; bases outside the gene matches: 6. Germline V gene sequence: CDR1 SGHRS, CDR2 YFSETQ. This CDR3 has 16 amino acids. The CDR3 protein is CASSLAPGQGDNEQFF. In DNA, the CDR3 is TGCGCCAGCAGCTTGGCACCGGGACAGGGCGACAATGAGCAGTTCTTC.

This clonotype was counted only a few times. The V and J genes are TRBV5-1 and TRBJ2-7; D is perhaps TRBD1 (6 bases). Trimming left V 4 bases short and J 2 bases short, with 19 bases between. CDR1 and CDR2 (germline): SGHRS, YFSETQ. CDR3 length: 16 residues. CDR3 nucleotide sequence: TGCGCCAGCAGCGGGCACACAGGGTTACTTACCTACGAGCAGTACTTC. This encodes CASSGHTGLLTYEQYF.

This chain uses TRBV5-1 with TRBJ2-5, with D unclear. Per the germline V gene, CDR1 is SGHRS and CDR2 is YFSETQ. Trimming removed 3 bases at V and 1 base at J, with 10 bases between. There are 14 residues in the CDR3. CDR3 loop: CASSWRGFQETQYF. The CDR3 DNA is TGCGCCAGCAGCTGGCGCGGTTTCCAAGAGACCCAGTACTTC. The whole variable domain, remainder taken from reference TRBV5-1 and TRBJ2-5, is KAGVTQTPRYLIKTRGQQVTLSCSPISGHRSVSWYQQTPGQGLQFLFEYFSETQRNKGNFPGRFSGRQFSNSRSEMNVSTLELGDSALYLCASSWRGFQETQYFGPGTRLLVL.

This clonotype was found a few times. This rearrangement joins TRBV21-1 to TRBJ2-7; TRBD2 is taken as the D call from the table, unchecked against the DNA. TRBV21-1 is a pseudogene locus. The CDR3 has 15 residues. The CDR3 sequence is CASSPSRLLDYEQYF. The CDR3 DNA reads as TGTGCCAGCAGCCCTAGCCGACTCCTCGATTACGAGCAGTACTTC.

This clonotype has just a few counts. The rearrangement uses TRBV28 and TRBJ2-4, with 7 bases that match TRBD1. CDR1 and CDR2 from the germline V gene are MDHEN and SYDVKM. The V segment lost 7 bases and the J segment 0 bases; nucleotides outside the gene matches: 6. The CDR3 is made up of 15 amino acids. CDR3 loop: CASTRTGLAKNIQYF. CDR3 sequence (DNA): TGTGCCAGCACCAGGACAGGACTAGCCAAAAACATTCAGTACTTC. Drawing the rest from reference TRBV28 and TRBJ2-4, the complete variable domain is DVKVTQSSRYLVKRTGEKVFLECVQDMDHENMFWYRQDPGLGLRLIYFSYDVKMKEKGDIPEGYSVSREKKERFSLILESASTNQTSMYLCASTRTGLAKNIQYFGAGTRLSVL.

The chain combines TRBV11-2 with TRBJ1-2; 7 bases fit TRBD1. CDR1 and CDR2 from the germline V gene are SGHAT and FQNNGV. V dropped 6 bases and J dropped 0; count of bases not matched to a gene: 4. This CDR3 has 14 amino acids. CDR3: CASSHGTANYGYTF. The DNA of the CDR3 is TGTGCCAGCAGTCACGGGACAGCTAACTATGGCTACACCTTC.

In DNA form, the CDR3 reads TGTGCCACCAGCGGCGACAGACACCTTCTCTCCTACAATGAGCAGTTCTTC. Its translation is CATSGDRHLLSYNEQFF. The rearrangement links TRBV24-1 to TRBJ2-1; possibly TRBD1 for D (5 bases). Germline CDR1 reads KGHDR; CDR2 reads SFDVKD. Trimming left V 7 bases short and J 0 bases short, with 18 bases between. CDR3 length: 17 amino acids.

Only a few counts were recorded for this clonotype. At one of its ends the junction is not consistent with the germline gene, which may arise from a read error. This chain joins TRBV30 and TRBJ2-2, with TRBD2 matching over 12 bases. Germline CDR1 GTSNPN, CDR2 SVGIG (reference sequence). The CDR3 contains 15 residues. CDR3 bases: TGTGCCTGGGATGGACTAGCGGGATTCACCGGGGAGCTGTCTTTT. Protein product: CAWDGLAGFTGELSF.

This chain uses TRBV27 with TRBJ1-4, with 9 bases lining up with TRBD1. This CDR3 spans 15 amino acids. The V gene end was trimmed by 2 bases and the J gene end by 5 bases; junction bases not matched to a gene: 3. CDR1 is MNHEY and CDR2 is SMNVEV in the germline V gene (reference sequence). The CDR3 spells CASSLRDRENEKLFF. The CDR3 nucleotides are TGTGCCAGCAGTTTAAGGGACAGGGAGAATGAAAAACTGTTTTTT.

This clonotype was observed a few times. This chain uses TRBV5-6 with TRBJ1-1; TRBD1 might be the D (6 bases). CDR3 length: 14 residues. The germline V and J ends were trimmed by 4 bases and 1 base, with 11 bases remaining between them. Germline V CDR1 and CDR2: SGHDT, YYEEEE. The CDR3 DNA reads as TGTGCCAGCAGCAGAGGGGGGTGGAACACTGAAGCTTTCTTT. It translates to CASSRGGWNTEAFF.

V and J are TRBV18 and TRBJ2-5, with a tentative D call TRBD1 (6 bases). Germline CDR1 is KGHSH and CDR2 is LQKENI. Deletions cut 0 bases from V and 5 bases from J, with 19 bases between. The CDR3 is 17 amino acids. The CDR3 DNA reads as TGTGCCAGCTCACCACCAACTAAAACAGGGCAGAAGGAGACCCAGTACTTC. Residues: CASSPPTKTGQKETQYF.

This clonotype occurred a few times. V usage is TRBV18 and J usage is TRBJ2-3; the D is unclear. The germline gives CDR1 KGHSH, CDR2 LQKENI. This CDR3 spans 13 amino acids. Trimming took off 2 bases at V and 5 bases at J, with 8 bases between the two ends. The CDR3 sequence is CASSPSLQDTQYF. CDR3 nucleotides: TGTGCCAGCTCACCATCCCTACAAGATACGCAGTATTTT.

The chain uses TRBV12-3 or TRBV12-4 and TRBJ2-3; D perhaps matches TRBD2 (6 bases). This CDR3 has 13 amino acids. V shed 9 bases and J shed 7 bases, with 17 bases lying between them. The CDR3 DNA follows: TGTGCCAGTGCGCTAAGCGGGCTTCATACGCAGTATTTT. It specifies CASALSGLHTQYF.

This clonotype has a handful of counts. The chain has TRBV11-2 and TRBJ1-1; 8 bases agree with TRBD1. Trimming cost V 5 bases and J 2 bases; bases outside gene matches: 10. This CDR3 has 16 amino acids. Looked up from germline, CDR1 is SGHAT and CDR2 is FQNNGV. CDR3 in amino acids: CASSRPTGGPNTEAFF. The DNA for the CDR3 is TGTGCCAGCAGCCGCCCCACAGGGGGACCCAACACTGAAGCTTTCTTT.

The gene calls are TRBV18 and TRBJ2-1, with 7 bases matching TRBD1. J gave up 3 bases and V 3 bases, and 5 bases lay outside the gene matches. The V gene's germline CDR1 is KGHSH and CDR2 LQKENI. CDR3 length: 15 amino acids. As DNA, the CDR3 is TGTGCCAGCTCACCTCCAGGGACAGACTACAATGAGCAGTTCTTC. This codes for CASSPPGTDYNEQFF.

The rearrangement links TRBV20-1 to TRBJ2-5; 10 nucleotides align to TRBD2. The trim removed 3 bases at V and 7 bases at J, leaving 8 bases unmatched. Germline V gene sequence: CDR1 DFQATT, CDR2 SNEGSKA (reference sequence). The CDR3 has 14 amino acids. The CDR3 DNA follows: TGCAGTGCTAGTCCTAGCGGGAGTGTCGGGACCCAGTACTTC. Its protein product is CSASPSGSVGTQYF.

The table lists this clonotype with a few counts. This sequence joins TRBV13 and TRBJ2-5; tentatively, D is TRBD2 (6 bases). V was shortened by 2 bases and J by 6 bases, with 16 bases between the two germline ends. The CDR3 runs to 15 residues. Germline values: CDR1 PRHDT, CDR2 FYEKMQ (reference sequence). CDR3 region: CASSLRPGGGQTQYF. CDR3 DNA sequence: TGTGCCAGCAGCTTAAGGCCAGGCGGAGGGCAGACCCAGTACTTC.

This CDR3 is CASSDGTGEQETQYF. CDR3 sequence (DNA): TGTGCCAGCAGTGATGGGACAGGGGAGCAAGAGACCCAGTACTTC. The V call is TRBV2, the J call TRBJ2-5; 10 nucleotides agree with TRBD1. In germline, CDR1 is SNHLY, CDR2 FYNNEI. Unmatched junction bases numbered 3, after V lost 3 bases and J lost 2 bases. CDR3 size: 15 residues.

The gene calls are TRBV7-9 and TRBJ2-6; 7 bases line up with TRBD1. The germline V gene encodes CDR1 SEHNR and CDR2 FQNEAQ (reference sequence). V shed 6 bases, J shed 1 base, and the junction held 6 bases outside the gene matches. CDR3 length: 16 residues. Written as DNA, the CDR3 is TGTGCCAGCAGTACAGGGGAGTGGTCTGGGGCCAACGTCCTGACTTTC. This encodes CASSTGEWSGANVLTF.

V usage is TRBV5-1 and J usage is TRBJ2-3; 7 bases align to TRBD2. In germline, CDR1 is SGHRS, CDR2 YFSETQ. V gave up 5 bases and J gave up 2 bases; unmatched junction bases: 5. The CDR3 spans 14 residues. CDR3 in amino acids: CASRSGGSTDTQYF. The CDR3 nucleotides read TGCGCCAGCAGGTCCGGGGGGTCCACAGATACGCAGTATTTT.

The chain employs TRBV5-5 and TRBJ1-1, with a possible D match to TRBD1 (5 bases). Per germline, CDR1 SGHKS and CDR2 YYEKEE (reference sequence). The length of the CDR3 is 13 residues. Trimming removed 1 base at V and 11 bases at J, with 15 bases between. CDR3 coding DNA: TGTGCCAGCAGCTTGAGGGGAGACAGTCCGGCTTTCTTT. This encodes CASSLRGDSPAFF.

V and J are TRBV12-3 or TRBV12-4 and TRBJ1-5; TRBD1 might be the D (6 bases). The CDR3 spans 14 residues. Trimming removed 6 bases at V and 1 base at J, with 10 bases between. CDR3 sequence reads: CASRLTGSNQPQHF. The CDR3 region has the DNA TGTGCCAGCAGATTGACAGGAAGCAATCAGCCCCAGCATTTT.

The chain carries TRBV10-3 and TRBJ1-1; possible D gene TRBD1, 6 bases. The CDR3 contains 13 residues. From germline, CDR1 is ENHRY and CDR2 SYGVKD. V lost 4 bases and J 3 bases, leaving 9 bases between the germline ends. CDR3 residues: CAISVNRDTEAFF. CDR3 DNA: TGTGCCATCAGTGTGAACAGGGACACTGAAGCTTTCTTT.

The genes are TRBV11-3 and TRBJ2-1; either TRBD1 or TRBD2 may supply D (6 bases each). This CDR3 is built from 14 residues. Trimming removed 5 bases at V and 9 bases at J, with 17 bases between. Germline-derived CDR1 and CDR2 are SGHNT and YENEEA. CDR3 sequence (DNA): TGTGCCAGCAGCAATATACAACAGGGAGGTGAGCAGTTCTTC. Residues: CASSNIQQGGEQFF.

This clonotype was counted only a few times. The V gene is TRBV11-2, the J gene TRBJ2-1; D is unresolved. Per the germline V gene, CDR1 is SGHAT and CDR2 is FQNNGV. V was shortened by 1 base and J by 11 bases, with 9 bases between the two germline ends. The CDR3 sequence is 12 residues long. The CDR3 coding sequence is TGTGCCAGCAGCTTAGTACAACCCAAGCAGTTCTTC. It encodes CASSLVQPKQFF.